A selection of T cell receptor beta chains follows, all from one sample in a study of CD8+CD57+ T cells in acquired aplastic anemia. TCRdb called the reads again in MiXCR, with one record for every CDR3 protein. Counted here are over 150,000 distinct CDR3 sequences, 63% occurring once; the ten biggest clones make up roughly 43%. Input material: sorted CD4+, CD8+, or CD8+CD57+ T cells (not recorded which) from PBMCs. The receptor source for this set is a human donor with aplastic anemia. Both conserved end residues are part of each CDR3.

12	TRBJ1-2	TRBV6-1	CASSESNYGYTF
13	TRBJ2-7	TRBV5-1	CASSLEVAHEQYF
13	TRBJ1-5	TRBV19	CASSREGNQPQHF
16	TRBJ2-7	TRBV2	CASSEILPGSSYEQYF
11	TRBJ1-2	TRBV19	CASRNAGGYTF
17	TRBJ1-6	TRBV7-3	CASSFTSGGNDNSPLHF
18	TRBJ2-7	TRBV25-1	CASSAPRTSGHVRDEQYF
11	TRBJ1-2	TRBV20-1	CSIRINYGYTF
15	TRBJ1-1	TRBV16	CASSQSQGGVPEAFF
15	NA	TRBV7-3	CASSLSSGLGYEQYF
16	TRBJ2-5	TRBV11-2	CASSLAGATYQETQYF
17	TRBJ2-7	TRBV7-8	CASSWPGLAGGLGEQYF
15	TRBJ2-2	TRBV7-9	CASSLHGGNTGELFF
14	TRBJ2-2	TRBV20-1	CSAPAGGFTGELFF
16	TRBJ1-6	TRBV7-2	CASSLEKGAGNSPLHF
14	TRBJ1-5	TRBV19	CASTNRESNQPQHF
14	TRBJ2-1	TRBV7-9	CASSLTGGWNEQFF
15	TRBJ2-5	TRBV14	CASSQPGTVQETQYF
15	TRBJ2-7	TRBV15	CATRETGASPYEQYF
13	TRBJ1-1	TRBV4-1	CASSQPGRSVLFF
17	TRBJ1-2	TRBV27	CASSSRTGGLWDYGYTF
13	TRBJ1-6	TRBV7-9	CASSLTPGSPLHF
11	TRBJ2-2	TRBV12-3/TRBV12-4	CASSFTGELFF
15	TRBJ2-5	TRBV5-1	CASSLFGQPQETQYF
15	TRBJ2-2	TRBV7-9	CASSFGVSGTGELFF
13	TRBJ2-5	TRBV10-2	CASSESGLGGEDF
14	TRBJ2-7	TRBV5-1	CASSLAGPPYEQYF
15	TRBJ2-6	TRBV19	CASISREAGANVLTF
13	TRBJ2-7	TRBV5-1	CASSYDRAYEQYF
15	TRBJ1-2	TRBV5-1	CASSFSDRGGRGYTF
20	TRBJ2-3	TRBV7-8	CASSLNTYLMSGADTDTQYF
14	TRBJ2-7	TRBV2	CASSSGTGAYEQYF
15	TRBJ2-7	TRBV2	CASSVWQANSYEQYF
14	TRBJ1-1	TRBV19	CASSTHGQNTEAFF
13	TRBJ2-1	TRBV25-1	CASSPTGANEQFF
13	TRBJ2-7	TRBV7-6	CASSRRAGGEQYF
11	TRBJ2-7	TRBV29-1	CSALGAWEQYF
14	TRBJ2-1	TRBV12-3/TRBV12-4	CASSLALAVNEQFF
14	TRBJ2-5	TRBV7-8	CASSHAYRQETQYF
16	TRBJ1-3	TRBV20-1	CSASSPFESSGNTIYF
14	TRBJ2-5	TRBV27	CASSLLGQGETQYF
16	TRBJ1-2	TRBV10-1	CASSECRQGTNYGYTF
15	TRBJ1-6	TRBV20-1	CSARVPGLGNSPLHF
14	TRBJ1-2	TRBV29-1	CSVGPDRFNYGYTF